The 9 T cell receptor beta chains reported below all come from one sample, sequenced in a study of control samples from healthy donors and cancer patients. The data were produced by immunoSEQ multiplex PCR, yet TCRdb's version contains in-frame clones alone and is incomplete. Altogether some 410,000 clones are present, around nine tenths being singletons, with the ten largest covering 6% to 7%. Sequencing used PBMCs. These receptors came from a man aged 35 to 55 with head and neck cancer.

The rearrangement joins TRBV19 to TRBJ1-1; a possible D gene is TRBD1 (5 bases). The CDR3 consists of 13 residues. V was shortened by 6 bases and J by 5 bases, with 13 bases between the two germline ends. CDR1 LNHDA and CDR2 SQIVND come from the germline V gene (reference sequence). The CDR3 here is CASSSTVDTEAFF. CDR3 DNA: TGTGCCAGTAGCTCGACAGTGGATACTGAAGCTTTCTTT.

A note on this clone: Germline is not matched at one junction end, which may reflect a read error. The V gene is TRBV5-5, the J gene TRBJ1-1; TRBD1 aligns across 7 bases. This CDR3 spans 15 amino acids. The germline CDR1 and CDR2 sequences are SGHKS and YYEKEE (reference sequence). For the CDR3, the DNA is TGTGCCAGCAGTTTGGAAACAGGGGCCCGCATTGAAGCTTTCTTT. Amino acids: CASSLETGARIEAFF.

This clone was counted a single time. This sequence joins TRBV30 and TRBJ2-3; a weak D match, TRBD1 (5 bases). CDR3 size: 15 residues. Germline V lookup: CDR1 GTSNPN, CDR2 SVGIG (reference sequence). The V and J ends lost 1 base and 0 bases respectively, with 11 bases between them. Here the CDR3 DNA reads TGTGCCTGGAGTGAGACAGTTTCTAGCACAGATACGCAGTATTTT. It yields the protein CAWSETVSSTDTQYF.

The chain carries TRBV18 and TRBJ2-7, with TRBD1 identical over 7 bases. Trimming removed 2 bases from V and 7 bases from J; junction bases left unmatched: 5. The CDR3 totals 13 residues. The germline V gene encodes CDR1 KGHSH and CDR2 LQKENI. The CDR3 here is CASSPGTGEEQYF. Written as DNA, the CDR3 is TGTGCCAGCTCACCAGGAACAGGGGAAGAGCAGTACTTC.

The rearrangement links TRBV19 to TRBJ2-2; D remains ambiguous. The CDR3 sequence is 17 residues long. The ends were cut back, 5 bases at V and 2 bases at J, with 18 bases in the middle. Germline lookup yields CDR1 LNHDA and CDR2 SQIVND (reference sequence). The CDR3 region is CASSAHILGLNTGELFF. CDR3 DNA: TGTGCCAGTAGTGCCCACATTCTAGGTCTCAACACCGGGGAGCTGTTTTTT.

The V gene is TRBV27, the J gene TRBJ2-7; D possibly corresponds to TRBD2 (5 bases). With 0 bases removed from V and 0 bases from J, the gap between germline ends came to 15 bases. From germline, CDR1 is MNHEY and CDR2 SMNVEV (reference sequence). The CDR3 has 17 residues. The CDR3: CASSLSGATTDSYEQYF. The CDR3 DNA sequence: TGTGCCAGCAGTTTATCGGGAGCCACCACCGACTCCTACGAGCAGTACTTC.

This clone came up once. The CDR3 nucleotides read TGTGCCAGCAGCCAAATGGACAGCCAAGAGACCCAGTACTTC. This encodes CASSQMDSQETQYF. The V gene is TRBV3-1 (or the pseudogene TRBV3-2), the J gene TRBJ2-5, with a possible D match to TRBD1 (6 bases). Germline-derived CDR1 and CDR2 are LGHDT and YNNKEL (reference sequence). The CDR3 consists of 14 residues. V lost 2 bases, J lost 1 base, and 8 bases lay in between.

This chain joins TRBV30 and TRBJ1-1, with D possibly TRBD1 on 5 matching bases. CDR3 size: 12 residues. Germline V gene data show CDR1 as GTSNPN and CDR2 as SVGIG (reference sequence). V was shortened by 5 bases and J by 5 bases, with 12 bases between the two germline ends. CDR3 DNA sequence: TGTGCCTGGGGCCCGGGGGGTACTGAAGCTTTCTTT. Residues: CAWGPGGTEAFF.

The rearrangement uses TRBV28 and TRBJ1-1; maybe TRBD1 (6 bases). Trimming took 6 bases from V and 7 from J, leaving 12 bases between them. Germline V lookup: CDR1 MDHEN, CDR2 SYDVKM. CDR3 length: 12 amino acids. The CDR3 spells CASRETGIEAFF. The CDR3 DNA follows: TGTGCCAGCAGGGAAACAGGGATTGAAGCTTTCTTT.